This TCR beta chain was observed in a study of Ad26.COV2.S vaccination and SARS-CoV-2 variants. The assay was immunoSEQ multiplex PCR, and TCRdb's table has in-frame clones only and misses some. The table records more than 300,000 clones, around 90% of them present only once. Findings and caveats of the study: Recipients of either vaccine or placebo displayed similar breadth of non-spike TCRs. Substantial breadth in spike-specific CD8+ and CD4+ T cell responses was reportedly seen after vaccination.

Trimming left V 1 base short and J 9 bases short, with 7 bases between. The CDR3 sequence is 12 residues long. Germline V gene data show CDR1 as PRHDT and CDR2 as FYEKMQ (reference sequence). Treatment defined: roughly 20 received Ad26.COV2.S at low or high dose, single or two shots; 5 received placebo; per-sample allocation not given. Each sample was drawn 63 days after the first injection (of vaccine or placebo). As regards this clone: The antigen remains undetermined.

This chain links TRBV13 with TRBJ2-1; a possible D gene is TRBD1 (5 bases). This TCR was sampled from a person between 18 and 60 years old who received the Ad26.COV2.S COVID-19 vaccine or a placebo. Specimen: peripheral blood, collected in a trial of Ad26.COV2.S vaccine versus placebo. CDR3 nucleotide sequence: TGTGCCAGCAGCTTAGTAGGGGTTGAGCAGTTCTTC. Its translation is CASSLVGVEQFF.